A selection of T cell receptor beta chains follows, all from one sample in a study of PD-1 blockade in classical Hodgkin lymphoma. TCRdb keeps only in-frame clones here, not all; method: immunoSEQ multiplex PCR. The sample yields over 20,000 clones, roughly 80% seen once. The source was peripheral blood mononuclear cells (PBMCs), collected before the fourth cycle of nivolumab. These receptors came from a human donor with classical Hodgkin lymphoma. Both conserved end residues are trimmed from each CDR3.

length	V	J	CDR3
12	TRBV6-5	TRBJ1-1	ASRRTGMNTEAF
14	TRBV7-8	TRBJ1-3	ASSSGNRVKGNTIY
9	TRBV7-6	TRBJ2-7	ASSSTYEQY
11	TRBV5-1	TRBJ2-3	ASSFRATDTQY
16	TRBV5-1	TRBJ2-5	ASSFRRGVEGYQETQY
12	TRBV21-1	TRBJ2-1	ASIRDGPNNEQF
12	TRBV9	TRBJ2-7	ASSAGTELYEQY
12	TRBV27	TRBJ1-2	ASSYLDRRGGYT
12	TRBV5-1	TRBJ2-7	ASSEASGSYEQY
14	TRBV7-8	TRBJ2-7	ASSLPRDRNTYEQC
13	TRBV18	TRBJ1-1	ASSLPGQGWDEAF
14	TRBV27	TRBJ2-5	ASSLLRTSGLGTQY
14	TRBV5-1	TRBJ2-5	ASSLAPAGSGETQY
15	TRBV2	TRBJ1-2	ASQGETGILLVDGYT
16	TRBV21-1	TRBJ1-5	ASSYRDHQREGNQPQH
12	TRBV7-3	TRBJ2-1	ASSPQRGESEQF
13	TRBV21-1	TRBJ2-1	ASLAVNSLNNEQF
12	TRBV7-3	TRBJ2-7	ASSFSGRAYEQY
12	TRBV4-3	TRBJ2-2	ASSHLRDMGELF
11	TRBV6-5	TRBJ2-7	ASSYSSDTQEY
11	TRBV2	TRBJ2-5	ASSDGYQETQY
10	TRBV4-2	TRBJ2-2	ASSQPTGELF
12	TRBV19	TRBJ2-2	ASNTGTNTGELF
15	TRBV4-1	TRBJ1-5	ASSQAWDRLGNQPQH
10	TRBV19	TRBJ1-2	ASRKDTYGYT
13	TRBV28	TRBJ2-5	AIRGTGDPQETQY
18	TRBV4-2	TRBJ2-6	ASSQDFLEGPLSGANVLT
11	TRBV5-1	TRBJ2-2	ASISLRPGELF
11	TRBV29-1	TRBJ2-7	SPGCGGAYEQY
10	TRBV28	TRBJ2-2	ASRGPTGELF
14	TRBV19	TRBJ2-1	ASSIVGSGTYNEQF
14	TRBV19	TRBJ2-5	ASSSGGQGARETQY
14	TRBV6-6	TRBJ2-1	ASSYQGGSSYNEQF
16	TRBV28	TRBJ1-5	ASSFPRGITGSEQPQH
11	TRBV5-1	TRBJ1-2	ASSMGVDYGYT
11	TRBV18	TRBJ2-1	ASSPQDLHEQF
14	TRBV5-1	TRBJ2-3	ASSLGGGGPTDTQY
13	TRBV6-1	TRBJ2-2	ASSEEAGGTGELF
11	TRBV7-3	TRBJ2-5	ASSTLARETQY
15	TRBV28	TRBJ1-2	ASSLAGTGGLGIGYT
11	TRBV25-1	TRBJ1-6	ASSQGTNSPLH